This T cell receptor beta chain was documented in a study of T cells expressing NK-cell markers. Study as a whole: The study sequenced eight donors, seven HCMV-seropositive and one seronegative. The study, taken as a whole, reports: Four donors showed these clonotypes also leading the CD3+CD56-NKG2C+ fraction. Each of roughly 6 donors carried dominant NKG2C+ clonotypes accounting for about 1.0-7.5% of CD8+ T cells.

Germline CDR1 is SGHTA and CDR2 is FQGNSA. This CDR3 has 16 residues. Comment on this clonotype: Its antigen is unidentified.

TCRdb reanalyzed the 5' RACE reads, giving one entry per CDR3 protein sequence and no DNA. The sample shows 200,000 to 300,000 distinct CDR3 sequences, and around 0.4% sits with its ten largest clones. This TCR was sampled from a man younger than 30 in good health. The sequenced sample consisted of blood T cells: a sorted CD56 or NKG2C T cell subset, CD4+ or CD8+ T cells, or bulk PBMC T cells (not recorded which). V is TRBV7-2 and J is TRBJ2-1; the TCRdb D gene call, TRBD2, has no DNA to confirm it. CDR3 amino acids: CASSPTGTSGYNEQFF.